The sequence of this T cell receptor beta chain was determined in a study of shared clonotypes between healthy human individuals. Adults of Caucasian background living in Nashville, Tennessee made up all donors. CDR3 length: 14 residues. V shed 4 bases and J shed 2 bases, with 12 bases lying between them. Per germline, CDR1 MNHEY and CDR2 SVGAGI. Original data processing: Filtering of immunoSEQ junctional sequences could not match full-length read filtering. The data were produced by immunoSEQ multiplex PCR, yet TCRdb's version contains in-frame clones alone and is incomplete. V and J calls and clone size are those listed in that table; D and trimming were worked out from the DNA. The sample lists approximately 2.3 million clones; 80% to 95% were seen once.

The rearrangement joins TRBV6-5 to TRBJ2-7; D is ambiguous. The sample was naive CD4+ T cells from PBMCs. Subset specified: CD45RA+ positively selected. The TCR comes from a man between 18 and 35 years old in good health. Some clones in this sample may be carry-over from other donors' samples. The CDR3 bases are TGTGCCAGCAGTTCCTCTGGCCTCCCCTACGAGCAGTACTTC. Translated, it gives CASSSSGLPYEQYF.